This T cell receptor beta chain comes out of a study of CXCR3-negative and CXCR3-positive naive CD8 T cells. For the study at large: Across all libraries, TRB reads numbered 120 million to 150 million, with about 1.5 +/- 0.3 million in each library.

Study results and caveats: Naive CXCR3-positive and CXCR3-negative cells shared similar TRBV-TRBJ usage, unlike memory cells. Both of the naive subsets showed about the same high diversity, but memory CD8+ cells had much less.

The CDR3 runs to 11 residues. Germline assignment: CDR1 DFQATT and CDR2 SNEGSKA (reference sequence). Libraries of TRB cDNA were made by 5' RACE and carried UMIs. TCRdb processed the 5' RACE reads again and assigns one entry to each CDR3 protein, with no DNA. Here the sample table reports about 57,000 distinct CDR3 sequences. With respect to this clonotype: Its antigen is not known.

This receptor was identified in a human donor in good health. Some clones in this sample may be carry-over from other donors' samples. This chain connects TRBV20-1 to TRBJ2-7; the D call from TCRdb, TRBD1, cannot be confirmed without DNA. The sequenced sample was memory CD8+ T cells from blood. Here the CDR3 reads CSALQGDEQYF.